Presented here are 32 T cell receptor beta chains from one specimen sequenced in a study of blood T cell repertoires in COVID-19 (dated by TCRdb to between 2020 and 2021). Preparation of the library involved the immunoSEQ multiplex PCR assay. This immuneACCESS table, as held by TCRdb, lists in-frame sequences with V and J called but not all clones. Of the missing ones, under half trace to an unresolved V gene in checked studies; the others have no known cause. The sample table shows over 200,000 clones, and 80% to 90% are seen once. The ten largest clones represent under 2.5% of the sample. The sample comprised peripheral blood. These receptors all come from a man between 40 and 49 years old who had recovered from COVID-19.

The V call is TRBV9, the J call TRBJ2-3; a weak D match, TRBD2 (5 bases). CDR3 length: 15 amino acids. From germline, CDR1 is SGDLS and CDR2 YYNGEE. Trimming removed 4 bases at V and 4 bases at J, with 16 bases between. The CDR3 DNA follows: TGTGCCAGCAGCTCCGGGCGGGCCAGCGCAGATACGCAGTATTTT. Translation gives CASSSGRASADTQYF.

The chain's CDR3 is CASSSQGWGYTF. As DNA, the CDR3 is TGTGCCAGTAGTTCTCAGGGATGGGGCTACACCTTC. The rearrangement uses TRBV19 and TRBJ1-2; TRBD1 might be the D (5 bases). Trimming took 5 bases from V and 8 from J, leaving 12 bases between them. The CDR3 consists of 12 residues. CDR1 is LNHDA, CDR2 SQIVND, per germline (reference sequence).

The CDR3 sequence: CATEREPFSGQYF. In DNA form, the CDR3 reads TGTGCCACCGAGCGGGAACCTTTTTCTGGGCAGTACTTC. V and J are TRBV6-5 and TRBJ2-7, with 7 positions matching TRBD2. Trimming cost V 10 bases and J 9 bases; bases outside gene matches: 15. CDR1 is MNHEY and CDR2 is SVGAGI in the germline V gene. The CDR3 covers 13 residues.

This chain links TRBV5-6 with TRBJ2-2, with a tentative D call TRBD2 (6 bases). The CDR3 is 16 amino acids. The V and J ends lost 0 bases and 1 base respectively, with 10 bases between them. The germline gives CDR1 SGHDT, CDR2 YYEEEE. CDR3 sequence reads: CASSLALAWNTGELFF. The CDR3 DNA follows: TGTGCCAGCAGCTTGGCGCTAGCGTGGAACACCGGGGAGCTGTTTTTT.

The J gene is TRBJ2-5, the V gene TRBV27; tentatively, D is TRBD1 (6 bases). Germline loops: CDR1 MNHEY, CDR2 SMNVEV (reference sequence). The CDR3 is 15 amino acids. The V gene lost 4 bases and the J gene lost 5 bases, with 17 bases spanning the gap. CDR3 loop: CASSSTGTLWETQYF. The CDR3 coding sequence is TGTGCCAGCAGTTCGACCGGGACACTCTGGGAGACCCAGTACTTC.

The rearrangement links TRBV5-1 to TRBJ1-2; TRBD1 matches 9 bases. Germline assignment: CDR1 SGHRS and CDR2 YFSETQ. V shed 0 bases and J 7 bases; nucleotides not matched to a gene: 4. The CDR3 is 14 amino acids. CDR3 DNA sequence: TGCGCCAGCAGCTTGGCCGGGGACAGGGTTGGCTACACCTTC. Its protein is CASSLAGDRVGYTF.

The gene calls are TRBV5-1 and TRBJ2-5; a possible D gene is TRBD1 (6 bases). The CDR3 runs 14 residues. The germline V gene encodes CDR1 SGHRS and CDR2 YFSETQ. V gave up 6 bases and J gave up 2 bases, with 14 bases separating them. The chain's CDR3 is CASTNRDLQETQYF. Here the CDR3 DNA reads TGCGCCAGCACAAACAGGGATCTACAAGAGACCCAGTACTTC.

This clone was detected only once. The J gene is TRBJ2-1, the V gene TRBV7-2; D remains unclear. V lost 1 base and J lost 7, with 11 bases in between. The CDR3 runs to 14 residues. Germline V CDR1 and CDR2: SGHTA, FQGNSA. CDR3 coding DNA: TGTGCCAGCAGCTTAGAACTATTGCCGAATGAGCAGTTCTTC. Amino acid sequence: CASSLELLPNEQFF.

V and J are TRBV30 and TRBJ2-2; 16 bases are a match to TRBD2. Per germline, CDR1 GTSNPN and CDR2 SVGIG (reference sequence). This CDR3 comprises 19 residues. The J segment lost 0 bases and the V segment lost 2 bases, leaving 6 bases of the junction unmatched. CDR3 protein: CAWSPTGLAGGANTGELFF. CDR3 sequence (DNA): TGTGCCTGGAGTCCCACGGGACTAGCGGGGGGGGCGAACACCGGGGAGCTGTTTTTT.

This chain uses TRBV4-3 with TRBJ1-2, with no clear D. V lost 4 bases and J lost 5, with 17 bases in between. The CDR3 extends over 15 amino acids. In germline, CDR1 is LGHNA, CDR2 YSLEER. The CDR3 DNA is TGCGCCAGCAGCCCCGAACAGTCTCCGGGGTATGGCTACACCTTC. Encoded protein: CASSPEQSPGYGYTF.

This chain links TRBV30 with TRBJ2-1, with TRBD2 matching 8 bases. Unmatched junction bases numbered 4, after V lost 2 bases and J lost 13 bases. Germline V CDR1 and CDR2: GTSNPN, SVGIG (reference sequence). This CDR3 is built from 11 residues. CDR3 bases: TGTGCCTGGAGTCCAGGGACTAGTCAGTTCTTC. Amino acids: CAWSPGTSQFF.

This rearrangement joins TRBV4-1 to TRBJ1-2; D not certain. The V gene lost 0 bases and the J gene lost 2 bases, with 10 bases spanning the gap. The CDR3 has 15 amino acids. The V gene's germline CDR1 is MGHRA and CDR2 YSYEKL. The CDR3 loop is CASSQERTRNYGYTF. DNA for the CDR3: TGCGCCAGCAGCCAAGAACGGACTAGGAACTATGGCTACACCTTC.

The chain joins TRBV3-1 (or the pseudogene TRBV3-2) to TRBJ1-2; 7 bases map to TRBD1. With 4 bases clipped from V and 5 bases from J, the junction kept 10 bases outside the gene matches. The germline CDR1 and CDR2 sequences are LGHDT and YNNKEL (reference sequence). This CDR3 has 15 amino acids. The DNA for the CDR3 is TGTGCCAGCAGCCCCTGGACAGGCGGATCATATGGCTACACCTTC. This codes for CASSPWTGGSYGYTF.

The chain couples TRBV6-4 to TRBJ2-5, with D hard to call. Germline CDR1 is MRHNA and CDR2 is SNTAGT. Trimming removed 6 bases at V and 7 bases at J, with 9 bases between. CDR3 length: 11 amino acids. The CDR3 region has the DNA TGTGCCAGCAGGCCATACGGGACCCAGTACTTC. Amino acids: CASRPYGTQYF.

The chain carries TRBV5-1 and TRBJ1-2, with TRBD1 matching 7 bases. Germline CDR1 SGHRS, CDR2 YFSETQ. The CDR3 loop spans 16 amino acids. J was trimmed by 6 bases and V by 0 bases; bases with no gene match: 11. The CDR3, as DNA: TGCGCCAGCAGCTTGGGCTCAAACGACAGGGCAAATGGCTACACCTTC. Its protein is CASSLGSNDRANGYTF.

This sequence joins TRBV5-6 and TRBJ2-2; weak D call: TRBD2 (6 bases). Germline CDR1 and CDR2: SGHDT and YYEEEE. Trimming cost V 3 bases and J 1 base, with 13 bases left between them. The CDR3 is 16 residues long. In DNA, the CDR3 is TGTGCCAGCAGCTGGGGACTGACTCAGAACACCGGGGAGCTGTTTTTT. This encodes CASSWGLTQNTGELFF. Filled out from reference TRBV5-6 and TRBJ2-2, the complete variable domain reads DAGVTQSPTHLIKTRGQQVTLRCSPKSGHDTVSWYQQALGQGPQFIFQYYEEEERQRGNFPDRFSGHQFPNYSSELNVNALLLGDSALYLCASSWGLTQNTGELFFGEGSRLTVL.

The V call is TRBV27, the J call TRBJ2-3, with D perhaps matching TRBD1 (6 bases). The germline V gene encodes CDR1 MNHEY and CDR2 SMNVEV (reference sequence). V shed 1 base and J shed 0 bases, with 14 bases lying between them. The CDR3 runs to 17 residues. The chain's CDR3 is CASSLFATGESTDTQYF. The CDR3 bases are TGTGCCAGCAGTTTATTTGCGACAGGTGAAAGCACAGATACGCAGTATTTT.

The V gene is TRBV19, the J gene TRBJ2-2; the D gene is possibly TRBD1 (6 bases). The germline CDR1 and CDR2 sequences are LNHDA and SQIVND (reference sequence). CDR3 length: 17 residues. Trimming removed 9 bases from V and 4 bases from J, with 24 bases in between. This CDR3 is CASFPLDLGQSTGELFF. The CDR3 coding sequence is TGTGCCAGCTTCCCCCTGGATTTAGGACAGTCCACCGGGGAGCTGTTTTTT.

The chain carries TRBV5-4 and TRBJ2-3; 7 bases fit TRBD1. This CDR3 has 14 residues. Germline V gene lookup returns CDR1 SGHNT and CDR2 YYREEE (reference sequence). Germline trimming cut 3 bases from V and 6 bases from J; bases unmatched to any gene: 7. The CDR3 DNA follows: TGTGCCAGCAGCTCGAAGAACAGGGGTGATACGCAGTATTTT. Protein product: CASSSKNRGDTQYF.

The chain has TRBV28 and TRBJ1-2, with D unclear. Germline V gives CDR1 MDHEN, CDR2 SYDVKM. Trimming shortened V by 5 bases and J by 4 bases, and 11 bases separated the two germline ends. The CDR3 is 13 amino acids. CDR3 region: CASSEPSGYGYTF. The CDR3 bases are TGTGCCAGCAGTGAACCCTCGGGCTATGGCTACACCTTC.

V usage is TRBV7-9 and J usage is TRBJ1-1; 9 nucleotides agree with TRBD1. The CDR3 contains 15 residues. J was trimmed by 3 bases and V by 5 bases; bases with no gene match: 7. The V gene's germline CDR1 is SEHNR and CDR2 FQNEAQ (reference sequence). In nucleotides, the CDR3 is TGTGCCAGCAGCACAACAGGGGGCATGGACACTGAAGCTTTCTTT. Translated: CASSTTGGMDTEAFF.

This rearrangement joins TRBV18 to TRBJ2-7; D is ambiguous. Trimming took 3 bases from V and 4 from J, leaving 10 bases between them. The CDR3 has 13 residues. CDR1 is KGHSH and CDR2 is LQKENI in the germline V gene. The CDR3 loop is CASSPKPEYEQYF. CDR3 sequence (DNA): TGTGCCAGCTCACCCAAGCCCGAATACGAGCAGTACTTC.

This chain joins TRBV2 and TRBJ2-2; 8 bases fit TRBD1. Per germline, CDR1 SNHLY and CDR2 FYNNEI. The CDR3 has 13 amino acids. Trimming cost V 6 bases and J 5 bases; bases outside gene matches: 2. Written as DNA, the CDR3 is TGTGCCAGCAGGAGACAGGGGACCGGGGAGCTGTTTTTT. Amino acids: CASRRQGTGELFF.

The V and J genes are TRBV27 and TRBJ2-3; D perhaps matches TRBD2 (6 bases). The CDR3 consists of 16 residues. CDR1 is MNHEY, CDR2 SMNVEV, per germline (reference sequence). Trimming took off 0 bases at V and 1 base at J, with 11 bases between the two ends. CDR3 amino acids: CASSLSTAGRTDTQYF. The CDR3 DNA follows: TGTGCCAGCAGTTTATCGACGGCGGGACGCACAGATACGCAGTATTTT.

The chain joins TRBV3-1 (or the pseudogene TRBV3-2) to TRBJ2-6, with 7 positions matching TRBD1. The CDR3 length is 15 residues. The V segment lost 6 bases and the J segment 0 bases; nucleotides outside the gene matches: 2. CDR1 is LGHDT and CDR2 is YNNKEL in the germline V gene (reference sequence). As DNA, the CDR3 is TGTGCCAGCAGGCACAGGGGCTCTGGGGCCAACGTCCTGACTTTC. Translating it yields CASRHRGSGANVLTF.

This clone occurred a few times. The chain couples TRBV7-2 to TRBJ2-1; D is ambiguous. Germline loops: CDR1 SGHTA, CDR2 FQGNSA. With 5 bases removed from V and 9 bases from J, the gap between germline ends came to 14 bases. The CDR3 length is 13 residues. The CDR3 is CASSPTKGSEQFF. CDR3 bases: TGTGCCAGCAGCCCTACTAAAGGTAGTGAGCAGTTCTTC.

V usage is TRBV7-6 and J usage is TRBJ2-7, with D perhaps TRBD1 (6 bases). CDR1 and CDR2 (germline): SGHVS, FNYEAQ. The CDR3 loop spans 16 amino acids. Trimming cost V 5 bases and J 2 bases, with 19 bases left between them. The CDR3: CASSQSSVGTTYEQYF. The CDR3 DNA reads TGTGCCAGCAGCCAAAGCTCCGTCGGGACAACCTACGAGCAGTACTTC.

The chain recombines TRBV6-2 or TRBV6-3 with TRBJ2-3; D gene unclear. Between the trimmed V and J ends, which lost 3 bases and 3 bases, there was a span of 10 bases. The CDR3 length is 14 residues. Germline V CDR1 and CDR2: MNHEY, SVGEGT. The CDR3 region has the DNA TGTGCCAGCAGTTATCCCACGGTAACAGATACGCAGTATTTT. This gives the protein CASSYPTVTDTQYF.

This clone was found a few times. The chain has TRBV11-2 and TRBJ2-2, with TRBD1 matching 11 bases. Germline CDR1 and CDR2: SGHAT and FQNNGV. This CDR3 is 16 amino acids long. Trimming cost V 4 bases and J 4 bases; bases outside gene matches: 5. CDR3 sequence reads: CASSSGQGALTGELFF. CDR3 bases: TGTGCCAGCAGCTCCGGACAGGGGGCGCTCACCGGGGAGCTGTTTTTT.

V is TRBV9 and J is TRBJ2-2; 12 bases are shared with TRBD1. The CDR3 covers 19 residues. Germline CDR1 reads SGDLS; CDR2 reads YYNGEE. After removal of 0 bases from V and 4 bases from J, the junction contained 10 bases not matched to a gene. Here the CDR3 reads CASSVATPGQGASTGELFF. CDR3 bases: TGTGCCAGCAGCGTAGCTACACCGGGACAGGGGGCCTCCACCGGGGAGCTGTTTTTT.

This sequence joins TRBV7-2 and TRBJ1-5; 8 bases are shared with TRBD1. Germline CDR1 is SGHTA and CDR2 is FQGNSA. V lost 5 bases, J lost 6 bases, and 9 bases stayed unmatched. The CDR3 is 15 residues long. The CDR3 DNA sequence: TGTGCCAGCAGCCCAGGCCCGGACAGGGTTCAGCCCCAGCATTTT. It codes for CASSPGPDRVQPQHF.

About this clone itself: Within the sample, other DNA sequences also encode this same CDR3. This sequence joins TRBV12-3 or TRBV12-4 and TRBJ2-2; TRBD2 matches at 7 bases. The CDR3 loop spans 13 amino acids. V lost 3 bases to trimming and J lost 5 bases; unmatched junction nucleotides: 0. CDR3 sequence: CASSLGGTGELFF. The DNA of the CDR3 is TGTGCCAGCAGTTTGGGGGGGACCGGGGAGCTGTTTTTT.